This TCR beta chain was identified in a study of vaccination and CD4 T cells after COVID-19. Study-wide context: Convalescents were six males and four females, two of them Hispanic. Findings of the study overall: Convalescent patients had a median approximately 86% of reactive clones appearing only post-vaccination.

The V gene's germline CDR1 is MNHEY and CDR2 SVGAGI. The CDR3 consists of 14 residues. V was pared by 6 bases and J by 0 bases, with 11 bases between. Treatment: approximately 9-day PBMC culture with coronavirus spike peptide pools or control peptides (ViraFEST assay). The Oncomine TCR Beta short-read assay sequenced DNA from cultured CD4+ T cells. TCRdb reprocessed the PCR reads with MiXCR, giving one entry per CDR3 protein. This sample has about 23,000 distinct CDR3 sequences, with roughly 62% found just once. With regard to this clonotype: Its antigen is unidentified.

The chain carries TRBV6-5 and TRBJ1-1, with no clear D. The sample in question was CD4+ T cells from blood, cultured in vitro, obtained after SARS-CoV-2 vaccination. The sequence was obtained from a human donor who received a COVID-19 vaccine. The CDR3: CASRYRHLNTEAFF. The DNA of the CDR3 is TGTGCCAGCAGGTACAGACACCTGAACACTGAAGCTTTCTTT.